The clone carrying this T cell receptor (beta chain) has just a few counts. TCRdb processed the RT-PCR reads anew with MiXCR; each CDR3 protein has one entry. This sample carries about 620,000 distinct CDR3 sequences, about 11% of them seen once, and the ten largest clones take 11%. These data come from a study of response to subunit inactivated influenza vaccine. Trimming took off 5 bases at V and 0 bases at J, with 13 bases between the two ends. Germline values: CDR1 MDHEN, CDR2 SYDVKM. This CDR3 is built from 15 residues. These same data were also listed under a study on T cells expressing NK-cell markers. As reported in that work: The authors generated TCR beta cDNA through 5'RACE template switching with UMIs. Sorted CD3+CD56+NKG2C+, CD3+CD56+NKG2C- and CD3+CD56-NKG2C+ T cells supplied TCR beta repertoires. One of eight sequenced donors was HCMV-seronegative; the other seven were seropositive. As a fraction of CD8+ T cells, dominant NKG2C+ clonotypes reached roughly 1.0-7.5% in 5 to 7 donors. For a few donors, these clonotypes were likewise the leading ones in the CD3+CD56-NKG2C+ fraction.

V and J are TRBV28 and TRBJ1-1, with a possible D match to TRBD1 (5 bases). Specimen: PBMCs from blood, collected on the day of vaccination. The sequence was obtained from a man aged 50 to 60 who received an inactivated influenza vaccine. CDR3 coding DNA: TGTGCCAGCAGTAGACAGACCCTAATGAACACTGAAGCTTTCTTT. Its translation is CASSRQTLMNTEAFF. The full variable domain, its missing parts supplied by reference TRBV28 and TRBJ1-1, is DVKVTQSSRYLVKRTGEKVFLECVQDMDHENMFWYRQDPGLGLRLIYFSYDVKMKEKGDIPEGYSVSREKKERFSLILESASTNQTSMYLCASSRQTLMNTEAFFGQGTRLTVV.